This T cell receptor beta chain was found in a study of control samples from healthy donors and cancer patients. Sequencing used immunoSEQ multiplex PCR; TCRdb keeps in-frame clones, though not all of them. This sample carries 50,000 to 75,000 clones, over 75% of them seen once, and the ten largest clones take roughly 6%. V was shortened by 0 bases and J by 0 bases, with 14 bases between the two germline ends. This CDR3 has 17 residues. The germline V gene has CDR1 LGHDT and CDR2 YNNKEL (reference sequence). This sequence was found in a man aged 35 to 55 in good health. This chain links TRBV3-1 (or the pseudogene TRBV3-2) with TRBJ1-2; tentative D call: TRBD1 (5 bases). Sequences were obtained from blood. The CDR3 region is CASSQESLGGTNYGYTF. CDR3 nucleotide sequence: TGTGCCAGCAGCCAAGAATCTCTTGGGGGGACTAACTATGGCTACACCTTC.